These T cell receptor beta chains were read from a single sample in a study of blood T cell repertoires in COVID-19. Assay used: immunoSEQ multiplex PCR; TCRdb lists only in-frame clones, some missing. In the table there are around 160,000 clones, roughly 88% of which are singletons. Sequencing used PBMCs or T cells enriched from blood (not recorded which). These receptor sequences come from a woman in her twenties or thirties with acute COVID-19. CDR3s include the opening cysteine and the closing phenylalanine or tryptophan. The D gene is left open where the match is weak. Clone size appears in some rows only: once, few, many, or a class for an expanded clone.

CDR3aa: CASSQDFRTRSGSLGILDEQFF; CDR3nt: TGCGCCAGCAGCCAAGATTTTCGGACTAGAAGCGGGAGTTTGGGTATTTTGGATGAGCAGTTCTTC; j_gene: TRBJ2-1; abundance: NA; d_gene: TRBD2; v_gene: TRBV4-1
CDR3aa: CASSASGRANPYNEQFF; CDR3nt: TGTGCCAGCAGCGCCAGCGGGAGGGCCAACCCCTACAATGAGCAGTTCTTC; j_gene: TRBJ2-1; abundance: NA; d_gene: TRBD2; v_gene: TRBV5-8
CDR3aa: CASRTPGQRNSPLHF; CDR3nt: TGTGCCAGCAGGACCCCGGGACAGCGAAATTCACCCCTCCACTTT; j_gene: TRBJ1-6; abundance: NA; d_gene: TRBD1; v_gene: TRBV6-5
CDR3aa: CAWSVPSGYTDTQYF; CDR3nt: TGTGCCTGGAGTGTCCCTAGCGGGTACACAGATACGCAGTATTTT; j_gene: TRBJ2-3; abundance: NA; d_gene: TRBD2; v_gene: TRBV30
CDR3aa: CAWSGQADQPQHF; CDR3nt: TGTGCCTGGAGTGGGCAGGCAGATCAGCCCCAGCATTTT; j_gene: TRBJ1-5; abundance: NA; d_gene: NA; v_gene: TRBV30
CDR3aa: CASSSTIQGTIQYF; CDR3nt: TGTGCCAGCAGCTCCACAATACAGGGTACCATTCAGTACTTC; j_gene: TRBJ2-4; abundance: NA; d_gene: NA; v_gene: TRBV7-2
CDR3aa: CASSLGGITGPYNEQFF; CDR3nt: TGTGCCAGCAGCTTGGGAGGGATTACGGGACCATACAATGAGCAGTTCTTC; j_gene: TRBJ2-1; abundance: NA; d_gene: TRBD2; v_gene: TRBV7-2
CDR3aa: CASVQNEKLFF; CDR3nt: TGTGCCAGCGTCCAAAATGAAAAACTGTTTTTT; j_gene: TRBJ1-4; abundance: NA; d_gene: NA; v_gene: TRBV2
CDR3aa: CASSSLAGGPADTQYF; CDR3nt: TGTGCCAGCAGCTCACTAGCGGGAGGGCCCGCAGATACGCAGTATTTT; j_gene: TRBJ2-3; abundance: NA; d_gene: TRBD2; v_gene: TRBV7-2
CDR3aa: CASARGSPGELFF; CDR3nt: TGTGCCAGTGCAAGGGGATCCCCCGGGGAGCTGTTTTTT; j_gene: TRBJ2-2; abundance: once; d_gene: NA; v_gene: TRBV28
CDR3aa: CASSFTGATEAFF; CDR3nt: TGTGCCAGCAGTTTCACAGGGGCCACTGAAGCTTTCTTT; j_gene: TRBJ1-1; abundance: NA; d_gene: TRBD1; v_gene: TRBV27
CDR3aa: CASSFSPGGVLEQYF; CDR3nt: TGTGCCAGCAGTTTCAGTCCCGGGGGGGTACTCGAGCAGTACTTC; j_gene: TRBJ2-7; abundance: NA; d_gene: TRBD2; v_gene: TRBV28
CDR3aa: CACPVYGRTEAFF; CDR3nt: TGTGCCTGCCCCGTGTACGGTCGGACTGAAGCTTTCTTT; j_gene: TRBJ1-1; abundance: NA; d_gene: NA; v_gene: TRBV30
CDR3aa: CASITSGQTNQPQHF; CDR3nt: TGTGCCAGTATTACCTCGGGACAGACCAATCAGCCCCAGCATTTT; j_gene: TRBJ1-5; abundance: NA; d_gene: TRBD1; v_gene: TRBV19
CDR3aa: CASSQDQVGTGFSTEAFF; CDR3nt: TGCGCCAGCAGCCAAGATCAAGTCGGGACAGGTTTTTCCACTGAAGCTTTCTTT; j_gene: TRBJ1-1; abundance: NA; d_gene: TRBD1; v_gene: TRBV4-1
CDR3aa: CASSPVAGQGTQPQHF; CDR3nt: TGCGCCAGCAGCCCGGTAGCGGGACAGGGGACTCAGCCCCAGCATTTT; j_gene: TRBJ1-5; abundance: NA; d_gene: TRBD1; v_gene: TRBV4-3
CDR3aa: CASSIGTGKETQYF; CDR3nt: TGTGCCAGTAGTATAGGGACAGGGAAAGAGACCCAGTACTTC; j_gene: TRBJ2-5; abundance: NA; d_gene: TRBD1; v_gene: TRBV19
CDR3aa: CASSSPTSGSTGELFF; CDR3nt: TGTGCCAGCAGCTCCCCGACTAGCGGGAGCACCGGGGAGCTGTTTTTT; j_gene: TRBJ2-2; abundance: NA; d_gene: TRBD2; v_gene: TRBV7-2
CDR3aa: CASSLSTHSREQYF; CDR3nt: TGTGCCAGCAGTTTATCCACCCACTCCCGCGAGCAGTACTTC; j_gene: TRBJ2-7; abundance: NA; d_gene: NA; v_gene: TRBV27
CDR3aa: CASSLGTGARGDEQYF; CDR3nt: TGTGCCAGCAGTTTAGGGACGGGAGCCCGGGGCGACGAGCAGTACTTC; j_gene: TRBJ2-7; abundance: medium-sized; d_gene: NA; v_gene: TRBV28
CDR3aa: CASSATGTSAYNEQFF; CDR3nt: TGTGCCAGCAGCGCCACCGGGACTAGCGCATACAATGAGCAGTTCTTC; j_gene: TRBJ2-1; abundance: NA; d_gene: TRBD2; v_gene: TRBV9
CDR3aa: CASEMTGGDYSNQPQHF; CDR3nt: TGTGCCAGCGAAATGACAGGGGGGGATTATAGCAATCAGCCCCAGCATTTT; j_gene: TRBJ1-5; abundance: NA; d_gene: TRBD1; v_gene: TRBV2
CDR3aa: CASSPGISTGELFF; CDR3nt: TGTGCCAGCAGTCCCGGGATCTCCACTGGGGAGCTGTTTTTT; j_gene: TRBJ2-2; abundance: NA; d_gene: NA; v_gene: TRBV9
CDR3aa: CASSVYGEGGYNEQFF; CDR3nt: TGTGCCAGCAGCGTATACGGGGAAGGGGGCTACAATGAGCAGTTCTTC; j_gene: TRBJ2-1; abundance: NA; d_gene: NA; v_gene: TRBV9
CDR3aa: CASSTGTGRYTGELFF; CDR3nt: TGTGCCAGTAGTACGGGGACAGGCCGCTACACCGGGGAGCTGTTTTTT; j_gene: TRBJ2-2; abundance: NA; d_gene: TRBD1; v_gene: TRBV19
CDR3aa: CATRPGPEDYGYTF; CDR3nt: TGTGCCACCAGACCCGGCCCGGAGGACTATGGCTACACCTTC; j_gene: TRBJ1-2; abundance: NA; d_gene: NA; v_gene: TRBV15
CDR3aa: CAWSDTNSPLHF; CDR3nt: TGTGCCTGGAGTGACACGAATTCACCCCTCCACTTT; j_gene: TRBJ1-6; abundance: NA; d_gene: NA; v_gene: TRBV30
CDR3aa: CASSLSSENEQFF; CDR3nt: TGTGCCAGCAGCCTTTCTAGCGAGAATGAGCAGTTCTTC; j_gene: TRBJ2-1; abundance: NA; d_gene: NA; v_gene: TRBV13
CDR3aa: CASSQDSSYEQYF; CDR3nt: TGTGCCAGCAGCCAGGACAGCTCCTACGAGCAGTACTTC; j_gene: TRBJ2-7; abundance: NA; d_gene: NA; v_gene: TRBV5-6
CDR3aa: CASSQDRSGTLSYEQYF; CDR3nt: TGTGCCAGCAGCCAAGATCGGAGCGGGACCCTCTCCTACGAGCAGTACTTC; j_gene: TRBJ2-7; abundance: NA; d_gene: TRBD2; v_gene: TRBV14
CDR3aa: CASSTRRGNTIYF; CDR3nt: TGTGCCAGCAGTACCCGCAGGGGAAACACCATATATTTT; j_gene: TRBJ1-3; abundance: NA; d_gene: NA; v_gene: TRBV27
CDR3aa: CASSFLLGQGRGYTF; CDR3nt: TGTGCCAGCAGCTTTCTATTGGGACAGGGAAGAGGCTACACCTTC; j_gene: TRBJ1-2; abundance: NA; d_gene: TRBD1; v_gene: TRBV7-2
CDR3aa: CASSTAQLNTEAFF; CDR3nt: TGTGCCAGCTCCACAGCCCAGTTGAACACTGAAGCTTTCTTT; j_gene: TRBJ1-1; abundance: NA; d_gene: NA; v_gene: TRBV3-1/TRBV3-2
CDR3aa: CASSIVGTGLYEQYF; CDR3nt: TGTGCCAGTAGTATAGTCGGGACAGGCCTTTACGAGCAGTACTTC; j_gene: TRBJ2-7; abundance: NA; d_gene: TRBD1; v_gene: TRBV19
CDR3aa: CASSYRGSGNTIYF; CDR3nt: TGTGCCAGCAGTTACAGGGGCTCTGGAAACACCATATATTTT; j_gene: TRBJ1-3; abundance: NA; d_gene: NA; v_gene: TRBV6-5
CDR3aa: CAWSVLASLGLGNEQFF; CDR3nt: TGTGCCTGGAGTGTACTGGCTAGCTTGGGATTGGGCAATGAGCAGTTCTTC; j_gene: TRBJ2-1; abundance: once; d_gene: NA; v_gene: TRBV30
CDR3aa: CASSYTGRPNEKLFF; CDR3nt: TGCGCCAGCAGCTACACAGGGCGCCCTAATGAAAAACTGTTTTTT; j_gene: TRBJ1-4; abundance: NA; d_gene: NA; v_gene: TRBV4-1
CDR3aa: CASSLLGTGQIANYGYTF; CDR3nt: TGTGCCAGCAGTTTACTCGGGACAGGACAGATAGCTAACTATGGCTACACCTTC; j_gene: TRBJ1-2; abundance: NA; d_gene: TRBD1; v_gene: TRBV28
CDR3aa: CASSEGQGAYYGYTF; CDR3nt: TGTGCCAGCAGTGAAGGGCAGGGGGCCTACTATGGCTACACCTTC; j_gene: TRBJ1-2; abundance: NA; d_gene: TRBD1; v_gene: TRBV6-1
CDR3aa: CASSSHSGGSSYNEQFF; CDR3nt: TGTGCCAGCAGCTCACACTCTGGCGGGAGCTCCTACAATGAGCAGTTCTTC; j_gene: TRBJ2-1; abundance: NA; d_gene: TRBD2; v_gene: TRBV7-3
CDR3aa: CASSSRPGTGGDSTGELFF; CDR3nt: TGTGCCAGCAGCTCGAGACCCGGGACAGGGGGCGATAGCACCGGGGAGCTGTTTTTT; j_gene: TRBJ2-2; abundance: NA; d_gene: TRBD1; v_gene: TRBV5-6
CDR3aa: CATAHSLNTEAFF; CDR3nt: TGTGCCACCGCGCACAGCTTGAACACTGAAGCTTTCTTT; j_gene: TRBJ1-1; abundance: NA; d_gene: NA; v_gene: TRBV7-8
CDR3aa: CASSLQGVGTDTQYF; CDR3nt: TGTGCCAGCAGCCTACAGGGGGTGGGCACAGATACGCAGTATTTT; j_gene: TRBJ2-3; abundance: NA; d_gene: TRBD1; v_gene: TRBV9
CDR3aa: CASSEWYISSGRDEQFF; CDR3nt: TGTGCCAGCAGTGAATGGTATATTTCTAGCGGGAGAGACGAGCAGTTCTTC; j_gene: TRBJ2-1; abundance: NA; d_gene: TRBD2; v_gene: TRBV2
CDR3aa: CASSDGVAGYTF; CDR3nt: TGTGCCAGCAGTGACGGGGTAGCTGGCTACACCTTC; j_gene: TRBJ1-2; abundance: NA; d_gene: NA; v_gene: TRBV2
CDR3aa: CASSQVYCYNEQFF; CDR3nt: TGTGCCAGCAGCCAAGTCTATTGCTACAATGAGCAGTTCTTC; j_gene: TRBJ2-1; abundance: NA; d_gene: NA; v_gene: TRBV3-1/TRBV3-2
CDR3aa: CASSQDSTSGTYNEQFF; CDR3nt: TGTGCCAGCAGCCAAGATAGTACTAGCGGTACCTACAATGAGCAGTTCTTC; j_gene: TRBJ2-1; abundance: NA; d_gene: TRBD2; v_gene: TRBV4-2